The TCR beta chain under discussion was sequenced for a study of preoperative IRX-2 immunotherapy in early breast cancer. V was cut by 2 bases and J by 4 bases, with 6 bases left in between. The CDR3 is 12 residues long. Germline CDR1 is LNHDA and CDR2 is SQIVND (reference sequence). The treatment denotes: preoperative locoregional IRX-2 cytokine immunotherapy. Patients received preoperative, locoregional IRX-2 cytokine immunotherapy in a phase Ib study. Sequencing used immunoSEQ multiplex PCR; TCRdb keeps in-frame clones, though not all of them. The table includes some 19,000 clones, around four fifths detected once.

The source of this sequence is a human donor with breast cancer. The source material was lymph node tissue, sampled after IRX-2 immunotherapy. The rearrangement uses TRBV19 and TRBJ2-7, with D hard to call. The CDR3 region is CASSINDYEQYF. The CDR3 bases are TGTGCCAGTAGTATAAACGATTACGAGCAGTACTTC.